This T cell receptor (beta chain) was identified in a study of blood T cell repertoires in COVID-19. Study context: Samples of COVID-19 (acute and convalescent) were obtained from the United States, Italy and Spain. T cells, B-cell-depleted T cells, or PBMCs supplied cDNA or gDNA.

Study processing details: Using reference gene primer amplification, nucleated cell counts were estimated. Data came from immunoSEQ multiplex PCR; TCRdb stores just in-frame clones and leaves some out. Clonal size and the V and J genes are those of that table, whereas D and trimming came from the DNA. The sample shows 70,000 or so clones, 70% to 90% of them seen only once. Germline values: CDR1 KGHSH, CDR2 LQKENI. Trimming pared 3 bases from V and 3 bases from J, leaving 18 bases between. The CDR3 consists of 16 residues. The source material was peripheral blood. This chain uses TRBV18 with TRBJ2-7; a weak D match, TRBD2 (5 bases). The sequence was collected from a human donor in a cohort sampled during active COVID-19. The CDR3: CASSPGNSRRFYEQYF. The CDR3 DNA reads as TGTGCCAGCTCACCCGGGAACAGTAGAAGGTTCTACGAGCAGTACTTC.